A single sample gave rise to the 16 T cell receptor beta chains below, sequenced in a study of blood T cell repertoires in COVID-19. Sequenced by immunoSEQ multiplex PCR; TCRdb stores in-frame clones only, minus some. The data contain about 140,000 clones, around 78% of them singletons. Sequencing was done on a sample of peripheral blood. These TCRs come from a woman aged 60-75 years with acute or convalescent COVID-19.

This clone was found a few times. The chain employs TRBV27 and TRBJ1-1; no reliable D call. Germline V gives CDR1 MNHEY, CDR2 SMNVEV (reference sequence). Deletions cut 5 bases from V and 5 bases from J, with 12 bases between. The CDR3 is 13 residues long. CDR3 sequence: CASSPGFRTEAFF. DNA of the CDR3: TGTGCCAGCAGTCCAGGCTTTCGGACTGAAGCTTTCTTT.

The chain has TRBV6-5 and TRBJ1-2; 9 bases fit TRBD1. V was pared by 6 bases and J by 7 bases, with 6 bases of the junction left unmatched. Germline V gene lookup returns CDR1 MNHEY and CDR2 SVGAGI. This CDR3 is 13 amino acids long. The CDR3 is CASRLTGGTGYTF. The CDR3 nucleotides are TGTGCCAGCAGATTAACAGGGGGCACTGGCTACACCTTC.

The chain carries TRBV5-1 and TRBJ1-2; D might be TRBD1 (5 bases). V was cut by 5 bases and J by 5 bases, with 16 bases left in between. This CDR3 has 14 amino acids. Germline V gives CDR1 SGHRS, CDR2 YFSETQ. The CDR3 is CASRPDGGSYGYTF. The CDR3 bases are TGCGCCAGCAGACCAGACGGGGGATCGTATGGCTACACCTTC.

The chain has TRBV9 and TRBJ2-7, with 7 bases that match TRBD2. The CDR3 contains 14 residues. The germline gives CDR1 SGDLS, CDR2 YYNGEE. V lost 4 bases, J lost 1 base, and 5 bases stayed unmatched. CDR3 sequence (DNA): TGTGCCAGCAGCCCGGGAGGTTCTTCCTACGAGCAGTACTTC. This gives the protein CASSPGGSSYEQYF.

The chain is built from TRBV5-1 and TRBJ2-1; tentatively, D is TRBD2 (5 bases). V lost 2 bases to trimming and J lost 4 bases, with 16 bases between them. This CDR3 is built from 16 residues. CDR1 is SGHRS, CDR2 YFSETQ, per germline. The CDR3 is CASSFSVRDTYNEQFF. Written as DNA, the CDR3 is TGCGCCAGCAGCTTTTCCGTACGGGATACATACAATGAGCAGTTCTTC.

CDR3 DNA sequence: TGTGCCAGCAGCTCCCGTCCAGGGTTTGGCTATGGCTACACCTTC. Amino acid sequence: CASSSRPGFGYGYTF. The chain couples TRBV5-5 to TRBJ1-2; D is perhaps TRBD1 (5 bases). V lost 3 bases to trimming and J lost 4 bases, with 16 bases between them. Germline V CDR1 and CDR2: SGHKS, YYEKEE (reference sequence). The CDR3 is 15 residues long.

In this sample, this clone turned up a few times. This chain uses TRBV30 with TRBJ2-7, with D tentatively TRBD2 (5 bases). This CDR3 region has 13 residues. Germline CDR1 is GTSNPN and CDR2 is SVGIG (reference sequence). The ends were cut back, 4 bases at V and 3 bases at J, with 13 bases in the middle. CDR3 amino acids: CAWNTDLFYEQYF. In nucleotides, the CDR3 is TGTGCCTGGAACACGGACTTATTCTACGAGCAGTACTTC.

This clone was picked up many times. The V gene is TRBV29-1, the J gene TRBJ2-1; 12 nucleotides match TRBD2. Germline V CDR1 and CDR2: SQVTM, ANQGSEA. The CDR3 consists of 14 residues. V dropped 6 bases and J dropped 9; count of bases not matched to a gene: 9. The CDR3 is CSVLAGGPPPEQFF. For the CDR3, the DNA is TGCAGCGTCCTAGCGGGAGGGCCTCCCCCTGAGCAGTTCTTC.

The rearrangement links TRBV15 to TRBJ2-1; 12 bases align to TRBD2. V lost 2 bases and J lost 4; bases outside the gene matches: 15. CDR3 length: 20 residues. Germline V CDR1 and CDR2: LNHNV, YYDKDF (reference sequence). CDR3 in amino acids: CATSRRLAGDPTPSYNEQFF. CDR3 coding DNA: TGTGCCACCAGCAGAAGACTAGCGGGAGACCCCACCCCCTCTTACAATGAGCAGTTCTTC.

This clone was detected only a few times. For the CDR3, the DNA is TGTGCCAGCAGCTCTTCCGGTCCTAGGGGCAAAAACATTCAGTACTTC. It translates to CASSSSGPRGKNIQYF. The chain recombines TRBV11-2 with TRBJ2-4; D possibly corresponds to TRBD1 (5 bases). Germline V gene data show CDR1 as SGHAT and CDR2 as FQNNGV. Between the trimmed V and J ends, which lost 4 bases and 3 bases, there was a span of 16 bases. The CDR3 runs to 16 residues. Using reference TRBV11-2 and TRBJ2-4 for the parts outside the CDR3, the full variable domain is EAGVAQSPRYKIIEKRQSVAFWCNPISGHATLYWYQQILGQGPKLLIQFQNNGVVDDSQLPKDRFSAERLKGVDSTLKIQPAKLEDSAVYLCASSSSGPRGKNIQYFGAGTRLSVL.

This sequence joins TRBV6-6 and TRBJ2-1; 7 positions agree with TRBD2. This CDR3 region has 12 residues. V was pared by 5 bases and J by 15 bases, with 10 bases of the junction left unmatched. Germline V gives CDR1 MNHNY, CDR2 SVGAGI (reference sequence). Written as DNA, the CDR3 is TGTGCCAGCAGTGTCAGCGGGGCGCGGAGGTTCTTC. This codes for CASSVSGARRFF.

The count of this clone is one. This chain's CDR3 is CASSQDLEVLWPQHF. The CDR3 nucleotides read TGTGCCAGCAGCCAAGACCTCGAGGTCCTTTGGCCCCAGCATTTT. The chain combines TRBV4-2 with TRBJ1-5; D unclear. Germline V lookup: CDR1 LGHNA, CDR2 YNFKEQ. This CDR3 is 15 amino acids long. Trimming took off 0 bases at V and 9 bases at J, with 15 bases between the two ends.

This clone was recorded a few times. J is TRBJ2-5 and V is TRBV6-5; TRBD2 agrees at 13 bases. With V trimmed by 6 bases and J by 3 bases, 4 bases remained unmatched. Germline CDR1 and CDR2: MNHEY and SVGAGI. This CDR3 is built from 15 residues. For the CDR3, the DNA is TGTGCCAGCAGCACGACTAGCGGGGGGAAAGAGACCCAGTACTTC. It translates to CASSTTSGGKETQYF.

The table lists this clone with a count of one. The CDR3 spells CASRPTSGIINEQFF. The DNA for the CDR3 is TGTGCCAGTAGACCGACTAGCGGGATAATCAATGAGCAGTTCTTC. The V gene is TRBV19, the J gene TRBJ2-1, with TRBD2 matching 11 bases. The CDR3 spans 15 residues. The J segment lost 6 bases and the V segment lost 6 bases, leaving 7 bases of the junction unmatched. CDR1 LNHDA and CDR2 SQIVND come from the germline V gene (reference sequence).

The table lists this clone with a count of one. CDR3 DNA sequence: TGTGCCAGCAGCTCGGGAGCAGGATACACCGGGGAGCTGTTTTTT. Translated, it gives CASSSGAGYTGELFF. The chain recombines TRBV5-5 with TRBJ2-2; D may be TRBD2 (6 bases). From germline, CDR1 is SGHKS and CDR2 YYEKEE (reference sequence). The CDR3 consists of 15 residues. V was pared by 3 bases and J by 3 bases, with 12 bases between.

The chain employs TRBV6-5 and TRBJ1-4; D may be TRBD1 (5 bases). Germline values: CDR1 MNHEY, CDR2 SVGAGI. V was pared by 8 bases and J by 5 bases, with 12 bases between. The CDR3 contains 13 residues. Here the CDR3 reads CASSWGGNEKLFF. The DNA of the CDR3 is TGTGCCAGCTCTTGGGGGGGGAATGAAAAACTGTTTTTT.